What follows are 32 T cell receptor beta chains derived from one specimen sequenced in a study of blood T cell repertoires in COVID-19. Here immunoSEQ multiplex PCR was the method, and the copy in TCRdb shows in-frame clones only, minus some. Of about 210,000 clones listed, roughly 86% are singletons. Material for sequencing was PBMCs or T cells enriched from blood (not recorded which). The origin of the receptors is a man between 18 and 29 years old with acute COVID-19.

CDR3 nucleotides: TGTGCCAGCAGCTTAGGGACAGGGGGCAATGAGCAGTTCTTC. This encodes CASSLGTGGNEQFF. The chain carries TRBV7-8 and TRBJ2-1; the match to TRBD1 covers 10 bases. The CDR3 consists of 14 residues. Looked up from germline, CDR1 is SGHVS and CDR2 is FQNEAQ. J was trimmed by 6 bases and V by 1 base; bases with no gene match: 0. Filled out from reference TRBV7-8 and TRBJ2-1, the complete variable domain reads GAGVSQSPRYKVAKRGQDVALRCDPISGHVSLFWYQQALGQGPEFLTYFQNEAQLDKSGLPSDRFFAERPEGSVSTLKIQRTQQEDSAVYLCASSLGTGGNEQFFGPGTRLTVL.

This rearrangement joins TRBV28 to TRBJ1-5; a possible D gene is TRBD1 (6 bases). Trimming pared 4 bases from V and 4 bases from J, leaving 29 bases between. The CDR3 covers 20 residues. Germline CDR1 and CDR2: MDHEN and SYDVKM. For the CDR3, the DNA is TGTGCCAGCAGTTCGCCGAGGGGGGGGCGTTTATTCGAGGGGAATCAGCCCCAGCATTTT. Its protein is CASSSPRGGRLFEGNQPQHF.

This rearrangement joins TRBV28 to TRBJ2-7, with TRBD2 matching 7 bases. V gave up 1 base and J gave up 0 bases; unmatched junction bases: 15. Germline V gene lookup returns CDR1 MDHEN and CDR2 SYDVKM. The CDR3 totals 19 residues. CDR3 loop: CASSLSRRWDYLNSYEQYF. In DNA form, the CDR3 reads TGTGCCAGCAGTTTATCCCGGCGGTGGGACTATCTAAACTCCTACGAGCAGTACTTC.

This clone has just one count. The chain has TRBV7-9 and TRBJ2-1; D is possibly TRBD1 (7 bases). This CDR3 is 15 amino acids long. Germline values: CDR1 SEHNR, CDR2 FQNEAQ (reference sequence). V lost 7 bases, J lost 0 bases, and 13 bases lay in between. The CDR3 sequence: CASTRGESSYNEQFF. The CDR3 DNA follows: TGTGCCAGCACCAGGGGGGAAAGCTCCTACAATGAGCAGTTCTTC.

The chain employs TRBV2 and TRBJ1-2; D is ambiguous. CDR1 and CDR2 from the germline V gene are SNHLY and FYNNEI. V was shortened by 3 bases and J by 2 bases, with 13 bases between the two germline ends. CDR3 size: 15 residues. This CDR3 reads CASSDIRGLNYGYTF. For the CDR3, the DNA is TGTGCCAGCAGTGATATCCGAGGACTGAACTATGGCTACACCTTC.

This chain connects TRBV1 to TRBJ2-1; TRBD2, the table's D call, was not compared with the DNA. TRBV1 represents a pseudogene. The CDR3 loop spans 18 amino acids. CDR3 coding DNA: TGCACCAGCAGCCAAGAGATTCGGGCGGGAGGCCGTCTCAATGAGCAGTTCTTC. Residues: CTSSQEIRAGGRLNEQFF.

This clone was counted a few times. J is TRBJ2-5 and V is TRBV11-2; D not certain. CDR1 SGHAT and CDR2 FQNNGV come from the germline V gene. The CDR3 contains 15 residues. V was pared by 0 bases and J by 3 bases, with 11 bases between. In nucleotides, the CDR3 is TGTGCCAGCAGCTTAGATAGAGGCAGTAAAGAGACCCAGTACTTC. Its protein is CASSLDRGSKETQYF.

V usage is TRBV14 and J usage is TRBJ2-3, with 7 nucleotides matching TRBD1. Germline V lookup: CDR1 SGHDN, CDR2 FVKESK. The CDR3 is made up of 16 amino acids. With V trimmed by 4 bases and J by 2 bases, 9 bases remained unmatched. As DNA, the CDR3 is TGTGCCAGCAGCCCTACACAGGGGTCAACCACAGATACGCAGTATTTT. It codes for CASSPTQGSTTDTQYF. Together with reference TRBV14 and TRBJ2-3, the CDR3 gives the full variable domain: EAGVTQFPSHSVIEKGQTVTLRCDPISGHDNLYWYRRVMGKEIKFLLHFVKESKQDESGMPNNRFLAERTGGTYSTLKVQPAELEDSGVYFCASSPTQGSTTDTQYFGPGTRLTVL.

The genes are TRBV4-1 and TRBJ2-5, with TRBD2 as a possible D gene (5 bases). The CDR3 is 15 amino acids. CDR1 is MGHRA and CDR2 is YSYEKL in the germline V gene. The V end was cut by 3 bases, the J end by 5 bases, with 16 bases between. CDR3 DNA: TGCGCCAGCAGCCAGAGGGTAGGCCCCGATGAGACCCAGTACTTC. It yields the protein CASSQRVGPDETQYF.

V gene TRBV30 combines with J gene TRBJ2-7; TRBD1 matches 10 bases. Germline V lookup: CDR1 GTSNPN, CDR2 SVGIG (reference sequence). Trimming removed 3 bases from V and 5 bases from J; junction bases left unmatched: 10. This CDR3 spans 15 amino acids. CDR3 amino acids: CAWSGRDRGTHEQYF. The CDR3 coding sequence is TGTGCCTGGAGCGGTCGGGACAGGGGAACCCACGAGCAGTACTTC.

The genes are TRBV9 and TRBJ2-7, with 7 bases matching TRBD2. With V trimmed by 5 bases and J by 7 bases, 9 bases remained unmatched. Germline V CDR1 and CDR2: SGDLS, YYNGEE. This CDR3 has 13 amino acids. CDR3: CASSLGSAGEQYF. The CDR3 DNA is TGTGCCAGCAGTCTGGGTTCAGCGGGGGAGCAGTACTTC.

For this clone: This sample also contains other DNA sequences that code for the same CDR3. The chain uses TRBV7-2 and TRBJ2-7; no definite D call. Germline CDR1 SGHTA, CDR2 FQGNSA. The CDR3 loop spans 11 amino acids. Trimming left V 5 bases short and J 2 bases short, with 4 bases between. The CDR3 protein is CASSPAYEQYF. In DNA, the CDR3 is TGTGCCAGCAGCCCGGCCTACGAGCAGTACTTC.

The J gene is TRBJ2-1, the V gene TRBV24-1; 9 nucleotides align to TRBD1. Germline V lookup: CDR1 KGHDR, CDR2 SFDVKD. The ends lost 10 bases at V and 4 bases at J; junction bases unmatched: 7. The CDR3 is 14 amino acids. The CDR3 loop is CATQPGQGYNEQFF. In DNA, the CDR3 is TGTGCCACTCAGCCGGGACAGGGTTACAATGAGCAGTTCTTC.

The V call is TRBV19, the J call TRBJ2-1; tentatively, D is TRBD1 (6 bases). This CDR3 spans 13 amino acids. CDR1 and CDR2 (germline): LNHDA, SQIVND (reference sequence). Trimming took off 9 bases at V and 6 bases at J, with 15 bases between the two ends. CDR3 coding DNA: TGTGCCAGCCTTTCAGGGGTGGGCAATGAGCAGTTCTTC. This codes for CASLSGVGNEQFF.

V is TRBV19 and J is TRBJ2-2, with TRBD2 identical over 8 bases. The ends lost 7 bases at V and 6 bases at J; junction bases unmatched: 7. The CDR3 has 14 amino acids. The germline CDR1 and CDR2 sequences are LNHDA and SQIVND (reference sequence). CDR3 residues: CASKAGGRSGELFF. In DNA form, the CDR3 reads TGTGCCAGTAAGGCGGGAGGAAGGTCCGGGGAGCTGTTTTTT.

This chain uses TRBV4-1 with TRBJ2-3, with 8 bases lining up with TRBD2. From germline, CDR1 is MGHRA and CDR2 YSYEKL. The trim removed 2 bases at V and 1 base at J, leaving 2 bases unmatched. CDR3 length: 15 amino acids. This chain's CDR3 is CASSQKAGGTDTQYF. The CDR3 DNA is TGCGCCAGCAGCCAAAAAGCGGGAGGCACAGATACGCAGTATTTT.

V and J are TRBV5-1 and TRBJ2-2; no reliable D call. Trimming removed 4 bases from V and 0 bases from J, with 25 bases in between. The germline CDR1 and CDR2 sequences are SGHRS and YFSETQ. CDR3 length: 20 amino acids. CDR3 nucleotides: TGCGCCAGCAGCGCCTGGGCACCGTCGGTAGGCCGAGCGAACACCGGGGAGCTGTTTTTT. This sequence encodes CASSAWAPSVGRANTGELFF. The complete variable domain, with remaining parts taken from reference TRBV5-1 and TRBJ2-2, reads KAGVTQTPRYLIKTRGQQVTLSCSPISGHRSVSWYQQTPGQGLQFLFEYFSETQRNKGNFPGRFSGRQFSNSRSEMNVSTLELGDSALYLCASSAWAPSVGRANTGELFFGEGSRLTVL.

This chain links TRBV11-2 with TRBJ2-7; TRBD1 matches 8 bases. The germline gives CDR1 SGHAT, CDR2 FQNNGV. This CDR3 has 15 residues. The junction had 7 bases not matched to a gene; V was cut back by 3 bases and J by 3 bases. The DNA of the CDR3 is TGTGCCAGCAGCTTCCCCAGGGGGCTTGTCTACGAGCAGTACTTC. This encodes CASSFPRGLVYEQYF.

The chain links TRBV9 to TRBJ2-4; TRBD2 is a possible D gene (6 bases). Germline CDR1 and CDR2: SGDLS and YYNGEE. With 4 bases removed from V and 6 bases from J, the gap between germline ends came to 20 bases. The CDR3 loop spans 16 amino acids. In DNA, the CDR3 is TGTGCCAGCAGCCTAAGCGGGCCTTATGGGACAAACATTCAGTACTTC. Translated: CASSLSGPYGTNIQYF.

The CDR3 sequence is CASSQGRGPTEAFF. The CDR3 DNA reads as TGTGCCAGCAGCCAAGGTAGGGGGCCCACTGAAGCTTTCTTT. The genes are TRBV14 and TRBJ1-1; TRBD1 agrees at 7 bases. In germline, CDR1 is SGHDN, CDR2 FVKESK. The CDR3 sequence is 14 residues long. With 1 base clipped from V and 4 bases from J, the junction kept 3 bases outside the gene matches.

V usage is TRBV7-2 and J usage is TRBJ2-3, with D perhaps matching TRBD2 (6 bases). Trimming took off 2 bases at V and 5 bases at J, with 14 bases between the two ends. The CDR3 runs 15 residues. Germline-derived CDR1 and CDR2 are SGHTA and FQGNSA. CDR3 bases: TGTGCCAGCAGCTTATTAAGGAGGGCCGGAGATACGCAGTATTTT. Protein product: CASSLLRRAGDTQYF.

This chain connects TRBV21-1 to TRBJ1-2; TRBD1 is taken as the D call from the table, unchecked against the DNA. TRBV21-1 has pseudogene status. This CDR3 contains 15 residues. The chain's CDR3 is CASNSGDKDNYGYTF. The CDR3 coding sequence is TGTGCCAGCAACTCCGGGGACAAAGATAACTATGGCTACACCTTC.

V is TRBV28 and J is TRBJ1-1; the match to TRBD1 covers 8 bases. The CDR3 contains 14 residues. J was trimmed by 3 bases and V by 6 bases; bases with no gene match: 6. The germline V gene has CDR1 MDHEN and CDR2 SYDVKM. This chain's CDR3 is CASSLDREDTEAFF. In DNA, the CDR3 is TGTGCCAGCAGCCTGGACAGGGAGGACACTGAAGCTTTCTTT.

This chain connects TRBV6-6 to TRBJ2-5; 9 nucleotides match TRBD1. Germline V gene sequence: CDR1 MNHNY, CDR2 SVGAGI (reference sequence). CDR3 size: 14 residues. V gave up 5 bases and J gave up 5 bases; unmatched junction bases: 6. The CDR3 spells CASSNRDRAETQYF. The DNA of the CDR3 is TGTGCCAGCAGTAACCGGGACAGGGCCGAGACCCAGTACTTC.

This clone was seen once. Here the CDR3 reads CAISLQGENTEAFF. In nucleotides, the CDR3 is TGTGCCATCAGCCTACAGGGGGAGAACACTGAAGCTTTCTTT. The chain couples TRBV10-3 to TRBJ1-1, with TRBD1 identical over 8 bases. Trimming at V came to 6 bases and at J to 1 base, leaving 4 bases not matched to a gene. CDR3 length equals 14 residues. Germline CDR1 and CDR2: ENHRY and SYGVKD.

The rearrangement links TRBV19 to TRBJ2-1, with a possible D match to TRBD2 (7 bases). This CDR3 spans 14 amino acids. The germline V gene has CDR1 LNHDA and CDR2 SQIVND (reference sequence). V lost 5 bases to trimming and J lost 9 bases, with 17 bases between them. CDR3 DNA: TGTGCCAGTAGTGATGGTGGCGGGGGCGTTGAGCAGTTCTTC. Translating it yields CASSDGGGGVEQFF.

This chain joins TRBV29-1 and TRBJ2-3; D possibly corresponds to TRBD2 (6 bases). The CDR3 extends over 14 amino acids. V was trimmed by 6 bases and J by 3 bases, leaving 16 bases between them. Germline CDR1 and CDR2: SQVTM and ANQGSEA. In DNA, the CDR3 is TGCAGCGTAACAAGCGGGCGAGGAACAGATACGCAGTATTTT. Translation: CSVTSGRGTDTQYF.

This clone was detected only once. The V and J genes are TRBV19 and TRBJ1-5; no reliable D call. CDR1 LNHDA and CDR2 SQIVND come from the germline V gene (reference sequence). V lost 6 bases, J lost 4 bases, and 7 bases lay in between. The CDR3 consists of 12 residues. CDR3 residues: CASRIGNQPQHF. In DNA, the CDR3 is TGTGCCAGTAGGATCGGGAATCAGCCCCAGCATTTT.

This chain joins TRBV5-5 and TRBJ2-3; the match to TRBD2 covers 12 bases. CDR1 and CDR2 (germline): SGHKS, YYEKEE (reference sequence). CDR3 length: 18 amino acids. V trimming: 4 bases; J trimming: 0 bases; junction bases outside the gene matches: 9. The CDR3 DNA sequence: TGTGCCAGCAGCAATCCGGGACTAGCGGGTTCTAGCACAGATACGCAGTATTTT. Protein product: CASSNPGLAGSSTDTQYF.

The rearrangement joins TRBV3-1 (or the pseudogene TRBV3-2) to TRBJ2-5; 8 positions agree with TRBD1. V trimming: 2 bases; J trimming: 4 bases; junction bases outside the gene matches: 3. The CDR3 length is 14 residues. CDR1 LGHDT and CDR2 YNNKEL come from the germline V gene (reference sequence). Here the CDR3 DNA reads TGTGCCAGCAGCCAAAAAGGGACAGGAGAGACCCAGTACTTC. Its protein is CASSQKGTGETQYF.

The V call is TRBV27, the J call TRBJ2-7; 7 bases are shared with TRBD2. J gave up 3 bases and V 5 bases, and 10 bases lay outside the gene matches. This CDR3 comprises 15 residues. Germline V gives CDR1 MNHEY, CDR2 SMNVEV (reference sequence). The CDR3 DNA reads as TGTGCCAGCAGTGATCACGGGACTACCAACTACGAGCAGTACTTC. It specifies CASSDHGTTNYEQYF.

V usage is TRBV5-1 and J usage is TRBJ1-2; TRBD1 might be the D (6 bases). The CDR3 spans 14 residues. In germline, CDR1 is SGHRS, CDR2 YFSETQ. The germline V and J ends were trimmed by 2 bases and 5 bases, with 13 bases remaining between them. The chain's CDR3 is CASSFLQGQYGYTF. CDR3 coding DNA: TGCGCCAGCAGCTTTTTACAGGGCCAATATGGCTACACCTTC.